Below, 4 T cell receptor beta chains from the same sample are listed, as sequenced in a study of T cell responses to AZD1222 COVID-19 vaccine. Sequenced by immunoSEQ multiplex PCR; TCRdb stores in-frame clones only, minus some. The table includes approximately 99,000 clones, about 86% detected once. This sample comprised peripheral blood, obtained on day 0 of AZD1222 vaccination. The receptors derive from an adult in good health.

This clone was seen only a few times. The chain links TRBV30 to TRBJ1-3; D remains ambiguous. Germline assignment: CDR1 GTSNPN and CDR2 SVGIG (reference sequence). The CDR3 contains 13 residues. V was shortened by 3 bases and J by 2 bases, with 8 bases between the two germline ends. CDR3 protein: CAWRQAAGNTIYF. CDR3 DNA sequence: TGTGCCTGGAGACAAGCCGCTGGAAACACCATATATTTT.

The chain joins TRBV12-3 or TRBV12-4 to TRBJ2-1; D ambiguous. Trimming removed 2 bases at V and 4 bases at J, with 0 bases between. This CDR3 has 11 residues. CDR3 region: CASSLYNEQFF. CDR3 DNA: TGTGCCAGCAGTTTATACAATGAGCAGTTCTTC.

The chain is built from TRBV28 and TRBJ2-3; D is undetermined. The V gene lost 5 bases and the J gene lost 2 bases, with 8 bases spanning the gap. This CDR3 comprises 13 residues. CDR1 MDHEN and CDR2 SYDVKM come from the germline V gene. The CDR3 nucleotides read TGTGCCAGCAGTCCCCTTTTCACAGATACGCAGTATTTT. This translates into CASSPLFTDTQYF.

The chain is built from TRBV28 and TRBJ1-1, with D possibly matching TRBD1 (6 bases). The CDR3 is 14 residues long. V lost 2 bases and J lost 6, with 13 bases in between. Germline lookup yields CDR1 MDHEN and CDR2 SYDVKM. The CDR3 nucleotides are TGTGCCAGCAGTTTACTGGGGGCTCGGGCTGAAGCTTTCTTT. Residues: CASSLLGARAEAFF.